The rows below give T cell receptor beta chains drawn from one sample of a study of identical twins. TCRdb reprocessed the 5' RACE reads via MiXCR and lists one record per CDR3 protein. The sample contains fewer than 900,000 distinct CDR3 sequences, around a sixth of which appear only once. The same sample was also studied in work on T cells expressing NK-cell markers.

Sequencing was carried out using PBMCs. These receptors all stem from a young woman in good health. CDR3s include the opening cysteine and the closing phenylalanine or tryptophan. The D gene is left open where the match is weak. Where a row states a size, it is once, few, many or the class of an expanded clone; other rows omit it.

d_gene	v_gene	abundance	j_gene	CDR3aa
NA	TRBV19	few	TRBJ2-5	CASSIVQQETQYF
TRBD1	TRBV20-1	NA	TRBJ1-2	CSARVETGNYGYTF
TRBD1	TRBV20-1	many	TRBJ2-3	CSARDRLSGQGTDTQYF
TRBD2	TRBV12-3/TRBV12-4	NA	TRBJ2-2	CASSPGLASWELFF
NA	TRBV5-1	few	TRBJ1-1	CASSVGGFVTEAFF
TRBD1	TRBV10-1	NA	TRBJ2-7	CASSESEGGFSYEQYF
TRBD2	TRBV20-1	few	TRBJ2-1	CSASSGSMDEQFF
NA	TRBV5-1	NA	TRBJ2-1	CASSLTGVTYNEQFF
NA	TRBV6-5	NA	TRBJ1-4	CASSYGQPLGKLFF
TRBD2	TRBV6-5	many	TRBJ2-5	CASSYSSGGSETQYF
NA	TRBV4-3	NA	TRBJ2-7	CASSQGLGLTYEQYF
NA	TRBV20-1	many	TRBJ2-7	CSASTDTYEQYF
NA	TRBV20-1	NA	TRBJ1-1	CSARQGAGDYEAFF
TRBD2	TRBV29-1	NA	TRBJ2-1	CSVKGLAGGYNEQFF
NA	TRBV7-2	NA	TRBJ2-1	CASSLVGLSYNEQFF
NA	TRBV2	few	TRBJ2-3	CASSPRAVSTDTQYF
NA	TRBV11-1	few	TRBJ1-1	CASSFGAWGGGASTEAFF
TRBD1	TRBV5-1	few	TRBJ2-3	CASSSEPVGQGPDTQYF
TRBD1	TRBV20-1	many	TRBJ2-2	CSARGQGIGGELFF
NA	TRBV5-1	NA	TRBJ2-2	CASSRGAQPGTGELFF
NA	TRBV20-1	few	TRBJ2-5	CSASLASQETQYF
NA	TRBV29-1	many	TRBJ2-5	CSARALPNQGQETQYF
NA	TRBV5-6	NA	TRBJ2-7	CASSWNGPSDPKQYF
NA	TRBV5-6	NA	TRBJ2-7	CASSFGQSNEQYF
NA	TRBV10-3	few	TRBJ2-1	CAVNPRGSGNEQFF
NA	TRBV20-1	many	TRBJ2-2	CSARDPRGPSTRELFF
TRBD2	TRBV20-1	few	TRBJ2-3	CSADERETYTDTQYF
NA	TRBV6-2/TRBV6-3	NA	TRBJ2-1	CASRWGRRYNEQFF
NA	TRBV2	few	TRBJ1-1	CASSEAPTGNTEAFF
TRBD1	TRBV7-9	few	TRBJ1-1	CASSGYRGFHTEAFF
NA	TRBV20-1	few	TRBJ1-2	CSARDASSGYTF
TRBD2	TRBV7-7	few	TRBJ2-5	CASSLTSLETQYF
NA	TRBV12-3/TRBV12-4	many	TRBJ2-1	CASTRPSLWEQFF
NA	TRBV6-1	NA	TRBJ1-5	CASSPYRASNQPQHF
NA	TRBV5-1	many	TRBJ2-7	CASSYRGDEQYF
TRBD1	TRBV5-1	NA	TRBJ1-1	CASSPGPTGSSEGAFF
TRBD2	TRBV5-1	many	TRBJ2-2	CASSPSGSGTGELFF
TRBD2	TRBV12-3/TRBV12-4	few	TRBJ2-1	CASSLWVAGEHEQFF
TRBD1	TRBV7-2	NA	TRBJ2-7	CASSPGQGAINEQYF
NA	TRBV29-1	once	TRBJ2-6	CSAGDKTSGANVLTF
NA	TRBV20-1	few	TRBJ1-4	CSARDPGSATNEKLFF
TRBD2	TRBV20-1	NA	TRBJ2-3	CSASPGLGDTQYF
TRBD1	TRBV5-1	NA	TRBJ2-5	CASSRGLGTAQSQETQYF
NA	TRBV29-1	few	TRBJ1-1	CSAKTNPNTEAFF